The rows below give T cell receptor beta chains drawn from one sample of a study of T cell clones after liver transplantation. Only in-frame clones appear in the TCRdb table, and some are missing; sequencing was by immunoSEQ multiplex PCR. The table shows tens of thousands of clones, with roughly 80% occurring only once. This specimen was CD4+ T cells from blood, taken approximately 3.5 years after liver transplant. The receptors shown here come from a human patient who received a liver transplant. Part of the T cell pool may stem from the graft donor. Each CDR3 is given with its conserved first and last residue. The D gene is left open where the match is weak. Clone size is shown for a subset of rows, as once, few, many or a class of expanded clone.

>TRBJ1-1|.|TRBV5-8|.
TGTGCCAGCAGCAAGGGACACCTGAACACTGAAGCTTTCTTT
CASSKGHLNTEAFF
>TRBJ1-1|.|TRBV2|once
TGTGCCAGCAGCTACACGACAGGTGAAGCTTTCTTT
CASSYTTGEAFF
>TRBJ2-7|TRBD1|TRBV25-1|few
TGTGCCAGCAGTGAATATCCGACAGGGGGTAGGTACGAGCAGTACTTC
CASSEYPTGGRYEQYF
>TRBJ2-4|TRBD1|TRBV5-1|.
TGCGCCAGCAGCTTGGCTGGGACAGCTTATTATGAGGGTGCAGTCTTC
CASSLAGTAYYEGAVF
>TRBJ2-1|.|TRBV7-9|.
TGTGCCAGCAGCAGCCATAGCTCCTACAATGAGCAGTTCTTC
CASSSHSSYNEQFF
>TRBJ1-1|TRBD1|TRBV28|.
TGTGCCAGCATCTCGGGACAGGACTACACTGAAGCTTTCTTT
CASISGQDYTEAFF
>TRBJ1-5|.|TRBV19|.
TGTGCCAGTAGTATCGACCTTAGCAATCAGCCCCAGCATTTT
CASSIDLSNQPQHF
>TRBJ1-1|.|TRBV11-2|.
TGTGCCAGCAGCTTCCAGGGGACGAACCTGAACACTGAAGCTTTCTTT
CASSFQGTNLNTEAFF
>TRBJ2-7|.|TRBV19|.
TGTGCCAGTAGTGCTTCCGGGAGCCGATCCGTCGAGCAGTACTTC
CASSASGSRSVEQYF
>TRBJ2-7|TRBD2|TRBV5-1|.
TGCGCCAGCAGCCCGGGAGGGGGAAGCTCCTACGAGCAGTACTTC
CASSPGGGSSYEQYF
>TRBJ1-1|.|TRBV5-4|.
TGTGCCAGCAGCTTGTCCCCAGACATGAACACTGAAGCTTTCTTT
CASSLSPDMNTEAFF
>TRBJ1-5|.|TRBV6-1|.
TGTGCCAGCAGTGAAGGGATCGGCAATCAGCCCCAGCATTTT
CASSEGIGNQPQHF
>TRBJ2-3|TRBD2|TRBV11-2|.
TGTGCCAGCAGCTTAATAGCGGGCGGGGCGGATACGCAGTATTTT
CASSLIAGGADTQYF
>TRBJ2-1|.|TRBV7-8|.
TGTGCCAGCAGCTTAAGGCGGCAGGATGAGCAGTTCTTC
CASSLRRQDEQFF
>TRBJ1-1|.|TRBV4-1|.
TGCGCCAGCAGCCAAATGGGGTCGAGCAGTTGGGCTTTCTTT
CASSQMGSSSWAFF
>TRBJ2-7|.|TRBV4-1|.
TGCGCCAGCAGCCAAACTTCGGTGAGAGGGGTGAAGGAGCAGTACTTC
CASSQTSVRGVKEQYF
>TRBJ2-2|TRBD1|TRBV28|.
TGTGCCAGCAGCACCCGACAGGGACGGACCGGGGAGCTGTTTTTT
CASSTRQGRTGELFF
>TRBJ2-7|TRBD2|TRBV5-1|.
TGCGCCAGCAGCTTGGATGCGGGAGGAGGGGCCGAGCAGTACTTC
CASSLDAGGGAEQYF
>TRBJ1-3|.|TRBV9|once
TGTGCCAGCAGCCCGCAAGCGGCGAACACCATATATTTT
CASSPQAANTIYF
>TRBJ2-7|TRBD1|TRBV30|once
TGTGCCTGGAGTCACAAACAGGGGTCTGATTACGAGCAGTACTTC
CAWSHKQGSDYEQYF
>TRBJ1-1|.|TRBV7-3|.
TGTGCCAGCAGCTTTGACCAGAACACTGAAGCTTTCTTT
CASSFDQNTEAFF
>TRBJ2-1|.|TRBV5-1|.
TGCGCCAGCAGGGGCAGGGCTACCTACAATGAGCAGTTCTTC
CASRGRATYNEQFF
>TRBJ2-7|.|TRBV5-1|.
TGCGCCAGCAGCTTGGGGAGCGGGTCTTCCTACGAGCAGTACTTC
CASSLGSGSSYEQYF
>TRBJ2-3|.|TRBV13|.
TGTGCCAGCAGTTCCCTAGAGGGTGGGAGCACAGATACGCAGTATTTT
CASSSLEGGSTDTQYF
>TRBJ2-1|TRBD2|TRBV7-9|.
TGTGCCAGCAGCTTCGGGACTAGCGACAATGAGCAGTTCTTC
CASSFGTSDNEQFF
>TRBJ1-1|.|TRBV30|.
TGTGCCTGGAGTAAGAGAGAGGTGAACACTGAAGCTTTCTTT
CAWSKREVNTEAFF
>TRBJ2-1|.|TRBV15|.
TGTGCCACCAGCAGAGATTTTGGATACGAGCAGTTCTTC
CATSRDFGYEQFF
>TRBJ1-2|.|TRBV28|.
TGTGCCAGCGGGACTCTACTAGGCTACACCTTC
CASGTLLGYTF
>TRBJ1-2|.|TRBV19|.
TGTGCCAGTAGTAACGACGCCCCAGCTAACTATGGCTACACCTTC
CASSNDAPANYGYTF
>TRBJ2-6|.|TRBV19|.
TGTGCCAGTAGTACAGGGGCTGGGGCCAACGTCCTGACTTTC
CASSTGAGANVLTF
>TRBJ2-5|TRBD1|TRBV5-1|.
TGCGCCAGCAGCCCCCCGGGACAGGGGGCGCTAGGGGAGACCCAGTACTTC
CASSPPGQGALGETQYF
>TRBJ2-7|TRBD2|TRBV28|.
TGTGCCAGCAGTACAACTAGCGGGAGTCCCTACGAGCAGTACTTC
CASSTTSGSPYEQYF
>TRBJ2-5|TRBD1|TRBV6-1|.
TGTGCCAGCAGTGAAGCGCTAGGGGGCAGGGGTGTGGACCAGTACTTC
CASSEALGGRGVDQYF
>TRBJ2-1|TRBD2|TRBV5-4|.
TGTGCCAGCAGCTCGAGTAGCGGGAGAGCCTACAATGAGCAGTTCTTC
CASSSSSGRAYNEQFF
>TRBJ2-1|TRBD2|TRBV18|.
TGTGCCAGCTCACCACTAGCCCCCCAGCGGGAGGTGGGAAATGAGCAGTTCTTC
CASSPLAPQREVGNEQFF
>TRBJ1-2|.|TRBV6-6|.
TGTGCCAGCAGCTCCTCCGACTATGGCTACACCTTC
CASSSSDYGYTF
>TRBJ1-2|.|TRBV7-9|once
TGTGCCAGCAGCGCAAGGGACACGGGAAACTATGGCTACACCTTC
CASSARDTGNYGYTF
>TRBJ1-1|TRBD1|TRBV6-5|.
TGTGCCAGCAGTTTGGACAGGCCGAACACTGAAGCTTTCTTT
CASSLDRPNTEAFF
>TRBJ1-5|TRBD1|TRBV7-9|.
TGTGCCAGCAGCTTAGATGGGGCAGGGGGTCAGCCCCAGCATTTT
CASSLDGAGGQPQHF
>TRBJ2-5|TRBD1|TRBV6-5|.
TGTGCCAGCAGTTACGGGTACAGGGGGATGGAGACCCAGTACTTC
CASSYGYRGMETQYF
>TRBJ1-4|.|TRBV2|.
TGTGCCACCTCCGGGGCTAATGAAAAACTGTTTTTT
CATSGANEKLFF
>TRBJ1-2|.|TRBV7-9|.
TGTGCCAGCAGCGCCGGGACCTCGTCTCCCGGCGGCTACACCTTC
CASSAGTSSPGGYTF
>TRBJ1-2|.|TRBV7-2|.
TGTGCCAGCAGCTCGGCGGGAGCTAACTATGGCTACACCTTC
CASSSAGANYGYTF
>TRBJ2-3|TRBD1|TRBV28|.
TGTGCCAGCCGGGACAGGGAAGGGTCCGAGACAGATACGCAGTATTTT
CASRDREGSETDTQYF